A selection of T cell receptor beta chains follows, all from one sample in a study of cytomegalovirus exposure and HLA in healthy donors. TCRdb's copy holds only in-frame clones and misses some; the assay was immunoSEQ multiplex PCR. Of 200,000 to 250,000 clones in the sample, more than 60% were seen once. The sequenced sample was PBMCs. These receptors all come from a girl aged 2-10 years in good health and CMV-seronegative. Both conserved end residues are part of each CDR3.

V	CDR3
TRBV12-5	CASGLVRPSGGDNEQFF
TRBV2	CASRGRLDVDPGYTF
TRBV4-1	CASSQPTGFHTIYF
TRBV19	CASSIAGTGTGANYGYTF
TRBV2	CASNPRGVSYNEQFF
TRBV7-2	CASSLAGESYEQYF
TRBV5-1	CASSLIRGRAWNEQFF
TRBV29-1	CSVGGQGTEAFF
TRBV5-1	CASSLGTGRNTEAFF
TRBV5-1	CASSLEASGRTYF
TRBV11-2	CASSLEFGEPQHF
TRBV2	CASSLGGNEKLFF
TRBV5-1	CASSLVAPGMNTEAFF
TRBV10-3	CAIRGGPSSYNEQFF
TRBV5-6	CASSSRPSPPNTEAFF
TRBV11-2	CASSLVAGDYEQYF
TRBV10-2	CASSGVQDRVYGYTF
TRBV2	CASSRSTTDTQYF
TRBV6-5	CASSGTGSSYNEQFF
TRBV7-6	CASSNRGNTEAFF
TRBV7-9	CASSSSGFTDTQYF
TRBV2	CASSEASGLDSPLHF
TRBV30	CAWTPRLFIAPNYGYTF
TRBV5-1	CASSLEDGGAQGEGETQYF
TRBV6-1	CASSPDRNYGYTF
TRBV20-1	CSAGQGTSQHF
TRBV10-3	CAISESEGWGTEAFF
TRBV25-1	CASSDLAYDRPYYGYTF
TRBV6-1	CATDQGIEANVLTF